Below are 3 T cell receptor beta chains sequenced from a single sample in a study of shared clonotypes between healthy human individuals. Assay used: immunoSEQ multiplex PCR; TCRdb lists only in-frame clones, some missing. The sample contains some 2,400,000 clones, approximately 94% of which appear only once. The sample was naive CD4+ T cells sorted from blood. As to subset: CD45RA+ positively selected. All receptors derive from a man aged 18 to 29 in good health.

This clone occurred a few times. V is TRBV18 and J is TRBJ2-2, with TRBD2 as a possible D gene (5 bases). Trimming pared 3 bases from V and 0 bases from J, leaving 5 bases between. Germline CDR1 KGHSH, CDR2 LQKENI. The length of the CDR3 is 14 residues. CDR3 amino acids: CASSPRANTGELFF. DNA for the CDR3: TGTGCCAGCTCACCGAGGGCGAACACCGGGGAGCTGTTTTTT.

V gene TRBV10-3 combines with J gene TRBJ1-2, with a tentative D call TRBD1 (5 bases). Trimming took 6 bases from V and 4 from J, leaving 15 bases between them. Per germline, CDR1 ENHRY and CDR2 SYGVKD. CDR3 length equals 14 residues. The CDR3 spells CAISERQFGYGYTF. CDR3 DNA: TGTGCCATCAGCGAAAGACAGTTTGGCTATGGCTACACCTTC.

The chain employs TRBV25-1 and TRBJ1-4; 7 nucleotides align to TRBD1. Germline loops: CDR1 MGHDK, CDR2 SYGVNS. The CDR3 is 15 residues long. V lost 5 bases and J lost 5; bases outside the gene matches: 8. This CDR3 is CASSPLGTANEKLFF. Written as DNA, the CDR3 is TGTGCCAGCAGTCCCCTGGGGACAGCGAATGAAAAACTGTTTTTT.